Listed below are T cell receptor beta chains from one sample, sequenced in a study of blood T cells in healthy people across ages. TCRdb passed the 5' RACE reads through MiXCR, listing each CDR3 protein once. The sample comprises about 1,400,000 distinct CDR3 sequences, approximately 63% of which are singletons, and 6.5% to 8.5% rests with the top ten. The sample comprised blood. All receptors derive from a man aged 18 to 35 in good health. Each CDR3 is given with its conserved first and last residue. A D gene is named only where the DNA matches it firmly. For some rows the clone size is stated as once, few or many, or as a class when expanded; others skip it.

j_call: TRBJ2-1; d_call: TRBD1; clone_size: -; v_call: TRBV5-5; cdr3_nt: TGTGCCAGCACCACCTTAACAGGGGGCATGTATGAGCAGTTCTTC; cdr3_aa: CASTTLTGGMYEQFF
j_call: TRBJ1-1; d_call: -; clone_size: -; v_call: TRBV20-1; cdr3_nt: TGCAGTGCTGGAAACCAGGGCACTGAAGCTTTCTTT; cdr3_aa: CSAGNQGTEAFF
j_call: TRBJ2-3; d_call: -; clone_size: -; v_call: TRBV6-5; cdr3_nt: TGTGCCAGCAGTTACGCGGGTGAGGCAGTCAGGCAGTATTTT; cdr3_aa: CASSYAGEAVRQYF
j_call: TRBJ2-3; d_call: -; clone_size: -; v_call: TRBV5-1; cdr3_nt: TGCGCCAGCAGCTTGTCTGGACTACTCACAGATACGCAGTATTTT; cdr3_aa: CASSLSGLLTDTQYF
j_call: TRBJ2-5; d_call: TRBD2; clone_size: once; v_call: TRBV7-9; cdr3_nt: TGTGCCAGCAGCGCAAACTCCGGGACTAGCGGGGCTGAGCAGTACTTC; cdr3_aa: CASSANSGTSGAEQYF
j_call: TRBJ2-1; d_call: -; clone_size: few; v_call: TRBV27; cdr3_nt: TGTGCCAGCAGTTTGTATCCGTACAATGAGCAGTTCTTC; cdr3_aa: CASSLYPYNEQFF
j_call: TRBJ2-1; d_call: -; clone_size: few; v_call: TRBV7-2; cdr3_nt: TGTGCCAGCAGCTTATTAGGTGGGGGACCCCACAATGAGCAGTTCTTC; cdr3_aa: CASSLLGGGPHNEQFF
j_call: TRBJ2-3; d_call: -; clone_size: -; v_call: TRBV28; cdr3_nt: TGTGCCAGCAGTTTGATAGGGGATGTCACAGATACGCAGTATTTT; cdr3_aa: CASSLIGDVTDTQYF
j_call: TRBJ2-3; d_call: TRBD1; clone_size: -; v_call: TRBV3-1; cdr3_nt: TGTGCCAGCAGCGGACAGGAACGCACAGATACGCAGTATTTT; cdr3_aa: CASSGQERTDTQYF
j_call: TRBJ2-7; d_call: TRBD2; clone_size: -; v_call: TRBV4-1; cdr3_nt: TGCGCCAGCAGCCATAACCTCCCGACTAGCGGGATCAACGAGCAGTACTTC; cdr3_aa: CASSHNLPTSGINEQYF
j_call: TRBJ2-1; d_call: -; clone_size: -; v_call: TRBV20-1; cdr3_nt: TGCAGTGCTAGAGTTTGGGCCGACAATGAGCAGTTCTTC; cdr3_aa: CSARVWADNEQFF
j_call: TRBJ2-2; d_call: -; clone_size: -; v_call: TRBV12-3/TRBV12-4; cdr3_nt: TGTGCCAGCAGTTTAGACGAGCGGAGAACGAACACCGGGGGGCTGTTTTTT; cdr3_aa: CASSLDERRTNTGGLFF
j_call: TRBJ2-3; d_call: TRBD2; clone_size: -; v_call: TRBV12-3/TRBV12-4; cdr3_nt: TGTGCCAGCAGTTTCCGGGGGGGAGGTCCTGATACGCAGTATTTT; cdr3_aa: CASSFRGGGPDTQYF
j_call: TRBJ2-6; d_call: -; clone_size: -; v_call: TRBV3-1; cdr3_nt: TGTGCCAGCAGCCGTACAGGTAACTCTGGGGCCAACGTCCTGACTTTC; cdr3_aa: CASSRTGNSGANVLTF
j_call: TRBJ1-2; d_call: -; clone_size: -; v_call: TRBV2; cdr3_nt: TGTGCCAGCAGTGAAGCGAGAGCAGGGCATGGCTACACCTTC; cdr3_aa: CASSEARAGHGYTF
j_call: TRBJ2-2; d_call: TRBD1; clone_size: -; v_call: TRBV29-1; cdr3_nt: TGCAGCGTTGCAGGGGGCGGTGGGACCGGGGAGCTGTTTTTT; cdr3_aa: CSVAGGGGTGELFF
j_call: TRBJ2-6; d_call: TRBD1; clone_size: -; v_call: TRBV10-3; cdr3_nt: TGTGCCATCAGTGAGTCAGTGGGACAGGGGGCGATTGGGGCCAACGTCCTGACTTTC; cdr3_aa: CAISESVGQGAIGANVLTF
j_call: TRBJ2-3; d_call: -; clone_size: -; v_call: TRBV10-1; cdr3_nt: TGCGCCAGCAGTGAGGGTCGTATCACAGATACGCAGTATTTT; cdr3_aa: CASSEGRITDTQYF
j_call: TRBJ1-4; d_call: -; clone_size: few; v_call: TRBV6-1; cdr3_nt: TGTGCCAGCAGTGAAGCGCCGAGCAGTAATGAAAAACTGTTTTTT; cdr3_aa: CASSEAPSSNEKLFF